The entry that follows covers one T cell receptor beta chain sequence. No antigen is known for it. The CDR3 sequence is 15 residues long. V trimming: 4 bases; J trimming: 6 bases; junction bases outside the gene matches: 8. Germline assignment: CDR1 SGHRS and CDR2 YFSETQ. The record originates from a study of T-cell memory formation after mild COVID-19. Study results and caveats: The study found contracting CD4+ clones mainly in CM and EM and contracting CD8+ clones in EMRA. Day 15 to 85 contracting clones showed balanced CD4/CD8; later expanders leaned CD4+.

In TCRdb, the 5' RACE reads were re-called with MiXCR into one record per CDR3 protein. The repertoire holds 470,000 or so distinct CDR3 sequences, with roughly 18% as singletons. Sequencing was performed on PBMCs or a T cell subset sorted from them (not recorded which). The sequence was obtained from an adult woman who had mild COVID-19 (a few samples of this study predate the infection). Cell type and time point are not known. The chain employs TRBV5-1 and TRBJ2-1; 9 bases line up with TRBD1. As DNA, the CDR3 is TGCGCCAGCAGCCGCCCTGGGACAGGGAGCAATGAGCAGTTCTTC. Its translation is CASSRPGTGSNEQFF.